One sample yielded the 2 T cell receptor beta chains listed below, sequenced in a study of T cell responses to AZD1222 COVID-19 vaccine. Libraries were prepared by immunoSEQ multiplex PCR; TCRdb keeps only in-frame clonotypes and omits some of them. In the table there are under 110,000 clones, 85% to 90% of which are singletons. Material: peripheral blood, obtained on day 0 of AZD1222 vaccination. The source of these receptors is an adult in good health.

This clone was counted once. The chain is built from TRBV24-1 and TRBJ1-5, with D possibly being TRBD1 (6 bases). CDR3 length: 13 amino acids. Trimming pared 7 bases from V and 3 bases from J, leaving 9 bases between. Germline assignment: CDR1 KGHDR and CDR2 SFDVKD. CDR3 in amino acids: CATSTGNNQPQHF. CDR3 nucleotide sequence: TGTGCCACCAGCACAGGGAACAATCAGCCCCAGCATTTT.

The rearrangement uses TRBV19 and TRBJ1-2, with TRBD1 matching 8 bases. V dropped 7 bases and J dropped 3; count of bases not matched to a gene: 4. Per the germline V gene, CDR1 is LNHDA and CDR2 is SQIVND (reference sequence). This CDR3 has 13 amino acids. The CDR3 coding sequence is TGTGCCAGTAATCCGGACAGGGACTATGGCTACACCTTC. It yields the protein CASNPDRDYGYTF.